The rows below give T cell receptor beta chains drawn from one sample of a study of siplizumab effects on memory and regulatory T cells. Sequenced by immunoSEQ multiplex PCR; TCRdb stores in-frame clones only, minus some. The sample records more than 95,000 clones, 93% being singletons. The sample consisted of Tregs sorted from blood. These TCRs come from a human donor in good health. The CDR3 runs from the conserved cysteine through the conserved F or W. D genes are given only for firm matches. Only some rows state a clone size, as once, few, many or a class for expanded clones.

size,V,J,D,DNA,CDR3
.,TRBV6-5,TRBJ1-2,TRBD1,TGTGCCAGCTGGAACAGGGGATTCCACACCTTC,CASWNRGFHTF
.,TRBV10-3,TRBJ1-1,.,TGTGCCAGTACCAGGGCAGAAACGAACACTGAAGCTTTCTTT,CASTRAETNTEAFF
.,TRBV27,TRBJ1-6,.,TGTGCCAGCAGTTTATTGGCAGAGAATTCACCCCTCCACTTT,CASSLLAENSPLHF
.,TRBV5-1,TRBJ2-5,TRBD1,TGCGCCAGCAGCTTGGCCGGGACAGTAGAACAAGAGACCCAGTACTTC,CASSLAGTVEQETQYF
.,TRBV7-6,TRBJ1-1,TRBD1,TGTGCCAGCAGCTTAAGGGACAGCCGTGAAGCTTTCTTT,CASSLRDSREAFF
.,TRBV27,TRBJ1-1,.,TGTGCCAGCAGTTTTGGGACATCGAGCACTGAAGCTTTCTTT,CASSFGTSSTEAFF
.,TRBV2,TRBJ1-4,.,TGTGCCAGCGGAAGGACAGTCTACAGTGAAAAACTGTTTTTT,CASGRTVYSEKLFF
once,TRBV5-1,TRBJ1-1,TRBD1,TGCGCCAGCAAATCAAAGCAGACAGGGATAGACCTAGTGGGCACTGAAGCTTTCTTT,CASKSKQTGIDLVGTEAFF
.,TRBV14,TRBJ1-1,.,TGTGCCAGCAGCCAAGTTACGGGTACTGAAGCTTTCTTT,CASSQVTGTEAFF
.,TRBV7-9,TRBJ1-5,.,TGTGCCAGCAGCTTATCAGGGTTCAATCAGCCCCAGCATTTT,CASSLSGFNQPQHF
.,TRBV27,TRBJ1-1,.,TGTGCCAGCAGTATAGAAATGAACACTGAAGCTTTCTTT,CASSIEMNTEAFF
once,TRBV5-1,TRBJ2-7,.,TGCGCCAGCAGCTTAACAGGGATAGCTCCGTACTTC,CASSLTGIAPYF
.,TRBV4-1,TRBJ1-3,.,TGCGCCAGCAGCCAACAAAGGACAGTCGGAAACACCATATATTTT,CASSQQRTVGNTIYF
.,TRBV5-1,TRBJ1-4,TRBD1,TGCGCCAGCAGAGTGACAGGGGGCCGGGCAACTAATGAAAAACTGTTTTTT,CASRVTGGRATNEKLFF
.,TRBV5-6,TRBJ2-3,TRBD2,TGTGCCAGCAGTTCACTAGCGGGGGGGCGAGATACGCAGTATTTT,CASSSLAGGRDTQYF
.,TRBV18,TRBJ2-3,.,TGTGCCAGCTCACCACTGGACGGCACAGATACGCAGTATTTT,CASSPLDGTDTQYF
.,TRBV12-5,TRBJ2-7,.,TGTGCTAGTGGTTTTTCAGGGCTCAACGAGCAGTACTTC,CASGFSGLNEQYF
.,TRBV21-1,TRBJ1-3,.,TGTGCCAGCACTGGGGGGGACAGGGTTCTACACTCTGGAAACACCATATATTTT,CASTGGDRVLHSGNTIYF
.,TRBV25-1,TRBJ1-4,.,TGTGCCAGCAGTCGGGGGGCAACTAATGAAAAACTGTTTTTT,CASSRGATNEKLFF
.,TRBV5-6,TRBJ1-6,.,TGTGCCAGCAGCTTGGTGGGTCGTAGCGGTTCACCCCTCCACTTT,CASSLVGRSGSPLHF
.,TRBV2,TRBJ2-3,TRBD2,TGTGCCAGGGGGCTGACTAGCGGGAGAAGGGATACGCAGTATTTT,CARGLTSGRRDTQYF
once,TRBV9,TRBJ2-5,.,TGTGCCAGCAGCTATAGCTATCAGGAGACCCAGTACTTC,CASSYSYQETQYF
.,TRBV4-2,TRBJ2-1,TRBD2,TGTGCCAGCAGCCTCGGACTAGCGGCCTACAATGAGCAGTTCTTC,CASSLGLAAYNEQFF
once,TRBV7-6,TRBJ2-2,TRBD2,TGTGCCAGCAGCCCGGGGATAGCGGGGGGACGAAGCGGGGAGCTGTTTTTT,CASSPGIAGGRSGELFF
.,TRBV18,TRBJ2-7,TRBD1,TGTGCCAGCTCAAAGGACAGGGCTAACGAGCAGTACTTC,CASSKDRANEQYF
.,TRBV5-4,TRBJ1-2,.,TGTGCCAGCAGCCCTAATACCAACTATGGCTACACCTTC,CASSPNTNYGYTF
.,TRBV25-1,TRBJ2-7,TRBD2,TGTGCCAGCAGCGGGGTCGGCGGGGGTTTCTTC,CASSGVGGGFF
.,TRBV6-1,TRBJ2-7,.,TGTGCCAGCAGTGAAAGTCTCTACGAGCAGTACTTC,CASSESLYEQYF
.,TRBV5-1,TRBJ2-3,.,TGCGCCAGCAGCTCGGACCGGGGTGCCTTCTTTACGGATACGCAGTATTTT,CASSSDRGAFFTDTQYF
.,TRBV7-9,TRBJ2-2,.,TGTGCCAGCAGCCTAGACAGGACCGGGGAGCTGTTTTTT,CASSLDRTGELFF
.,TRBV19,TRBJ1-2,.,TGTGCCAGTAGTGAACTGGCGAACTATGGCTACACCTTC,CASSELANYGYTF
.,TRBV30,TRBJ2-1,TRBD1,TGTGCCTGGACCGGACAGGGGAGAGAGGATGAGCAGTTCTTC,CAWTGQGREDEQFF
.,TRBV12-5,TRBJ2-3,.,TGTGCTAGTGGTCCATCTGGGGATACGCAGTATTTT,CASGPSGDTQYF
.,TRBV9,TRBJ1-6,.,TGTGCCAGCGCCTCTCCTGGAGAGGGTTCACCCCTCCACTTT,CASASPGEGSPLHF
.,TRBV11-2,TRBJ2-1,TRBD2,TGTGCCAGCAGCTTAGATGTGGTGGGGCTAGCGGGGGCCAATGAGCAGTTCTTC,CASSLDVVGLAGANEQFF
.,TRBV7-3,TRBJ1-1,.,TGTGCCAGCAGCCAAGGCACTGAAGCTTTCTTT,CASSQGTEAFF
.,TRBV7-9,TRBJ1-1,TRBD1,TGTGCCAGCAGGACGGGACAGCGTGAAGCTTTCTTT,CASRTGQREAFF
.,TRBV9,TRBJ2-7,TRBD1,TGTGCCAGCAGCCCTAGGGACAGGGGGCGCTTGTCCTACGAGCAGTACTTC,CASSPRDRGRLSYEQYF
.,TRBV11-3,TRBJ2-2,.,TGTGCCAGCAGCTTAGATTTCCAGGGGCCTGGCGGGGAGCTGTTTTTT,CASSLDFQGPGGELFF
once,TRBV7-2,TRBJ2-2,.,TGTGCCAGCAGCTTACGCCAGAACACCGGGGAGCTGTTTTTT,CASSLRQNTGELFF
.,TRBV7-6,TRBJ2-7,TRBD1,TGTGCCAGCAGCCCCAAGACAGGGCCCTTCTCTGGGGAGCAGTACTTC,CASSPKTGPFSGEQYF
.,TRBV9,TRBJ1-2,.,TGTGCCAGCAGCGACGTGCCGGACAGCGGGATCTATGGCTACACCTTC,CASSDVPDSGIYGYTF
.,TRBV7-2,TRBJ2-2,TRBD2,TGTGCCAGCAGCCCGAGGACTAGCGGTAGTTTCGGGGGGGAGCTGTTTTTT,CASSPRTSGSFGGELFF
once,TRBV9,TRBJ2-5,TRBD2,TGTGCCAGCAGCCCTAGCGGGGCGGTCGGCACCCAGTACTTC,CASSPSGAVGTQYF
.,TRBV18,TRBJ2-1,.,TGTGCCAGCTCACCACCGTTCGAGAGGAGCTCCTACAATGAGCAGTTCTTC,CASSPPFERSSYNEQFF
.,TRBV28,TRBJ1-1,.,TGTGCCAGCATAGTCAGGGGAGGTACTGAAGCTTTCTTT,CASIVRGGTEAFF
.,TRBV6-1,TRBJ2-7,.,TGTGCCAGCAGCCCCGGGACTTTCTCCTACGATCAGTACTTC,CASSPGTFSYDQYF
.,TRBV6-6,TRBJ2-5,.,TGTGCCAGCACTCAGGCTGCCCTCGGAGGAGAGACCCAGTACTTC,CASTQAALGGETQYF
.,TRBV10-3,TRBJ1-2,.,TGTGCCATCAGTGAGTCTGGGCTCGGAGTCGGTGGCTACACCTTC,CAISESGLGVGGYTF